This entry features one T cell receptor beta chain sequence. Patients in Seattle were enrolled during active infection, then followed longitudinally. In germline, CDR1 is MGHRA, CDR2 YSYEKL. The ends were cut back, 0 bases at V and 0 bases at J, with 9 bases in the middle. The CDR3 consists of 15 residues. This specimen belongs to a study of blood T cell repertoires in COVID-19. Overall study context: Sources were T cells, B-cell-depleted T cells, or PBMCs; the material itself was cDNA or gDNA.

In the study's own analysis: The assay estimated nucleated cells by amplifying reference gene primers. The method was immunoSEQ multiplex PCR; TCRdb's version includes in-frame clones alone and lacks a portion of them. The V and J calls and clone size come from that table; D and trimming were worked out from the DNA. The sample lists 350,000 or so clones; about 87% were seen once. The TCR sequence derives from a woman aged 25 to 39 with COVID-19, enrolled during active disease. V gene TRBV4-1 combines with J gene TRBJ2-7; maybe TRBD2 (6 bases). Sequencing used peripheral blood. This CDR3 reads CASSQEGGTSYEQYF. As DNA, the CDR3 is TGCGCCAGCAGCCAAGAGGGAGGAACCTCCTACGAGCAGTACTTC.